The 10 T cell receptor beta chains below all came from one sample that was sequenced in a study of sequential checkpoint blockade in melanoma. Profiling relied on immunoSEQ multiplex PCR, and the TCRdb table lists in-frame clones only, not all of them. The sample includes approximately 14,000 clones, over 60% of them seen just once. Treatment in this sample: randomized to nivolumab then ipilimumab (arm A) or the reverse (arm B). The source was CD8+ T cells sorted from blood (inferred from file names), collected from a patient given nivolumab and ipilimumab in sequence. The receptors come from a human donor with melanoma.

The genes are TRBV19 and TRBJ1-6; TRBD1 agrees at 11 bases. The V gene end was trimmed by 7 bases and the J gene end by 0 bases; junction bases not matched to a gene: 11. Per germline, CDR1 LNHDA and CDR2 SQIVND (reference sequence). CDR3 length: 19 residues. CDR3 in DNA: TGTGCCAGTAACCCCGGGACAGGGGGGTTCAGCTCCTATAATTCACCCCTCCACTTT. Its protein product is CASNPGTGGFSSYNSPLHF.

This clone was picked up a small number of times. This chain joins TRBV11-2 and TRBJ2-7; TRBD1 aligns across 9 bases. Germline-derived CDR1 and CDR2 are SGHAT and FQNNGV. The CDR3 has 14 amino acids. The junction had 6 bases not matched to a gene; V was cut back by 3 bases and J by 6 bases. CDR3: CASSFRTGEGEQYF. In DNA, the CDR3 is TGTGCCAGCAGCTTTAGGACAGGGGAAGGCGAGCAGTACTTC.

This clone came up a few times. The chain is built from TRBV7-9 and TRBJ1-1; possible D gene TRBD1, 6 bases. This CDR3 region has 13 residues. Trimming pared 6 bases from V and 4 bases from J, leaving 12 bases between. In germline, CDR1 is SEHNR, CDR2 FQNEAQ (reference sequence). CDR3 region: CASRLGGGTEAFF. CDR3 coding DNA: TGTGCCAGCAGGTTGGGAGGGGGCACTGAAGCTTTCTTT.

The rearrangement joins TRBV5-8 to TRBJ2-5, with 9 bases aligning to TRBD1. The CDR3 is 14 residues long. CDR1 SGHTS and CDR2 YDEGEE come from the germline V gene. V lost 4 bases to trimming and J lost 5 bases; unmatched junction nucleotides: 6. This CDR3 is CASSGGQGGETQYF. The CDR3 DNA follows: TGTGCCAGCAGCGGGGGACAGGGTGGGGAGACCCAGTACTTC.

The rearrangement links TRBV4-3 to TRBJ2-2, with a possible D match to TRBD1 (6 bases). The germline V gene encodes CDR1 LGHNA and CDR2 YSLEER. V dropped 2 bases and J dropped 7 bases, with 14 bases sitting between them. This CDR3 spans 15 amino acids. The CDR3 nucleotides are TGCGCCAGCAGCCAAAAGATAGGGGGTGGCGGGGAGCTGTTTTTT. It yields the protein CASSQKIGGGGELFF.

The sample holds a few counts of this clone. The chain combines TRBV11-2 with TRBJ1-1; perhaps TRBD1 as D (5 bases). Germline lookup yields CDR1 SGHAT and CDR2 FQNNGV. The CDR3 runs 15 residues. V lost 4 bases and J 4 bases, leaving 16 bases between the germline ends. CDR3 sequence (DNA): TGTGCCAGCAGCTCAAAGACAGCCTGGCGCACTGAAGCTTTCTTT. Translation: CASSSKTAWRTEAFF.

J is TRBJ2-7 and V is TRBV15; 8 positions match TRBD1. Germline CDR1 is LNHNV and CDR2 is YYDKDF (reference sequence). V trimming: 3 bases; J trimming: 0 bases; junction bases outside the gene matches: 7. The CDR3 is made up of 16 amino acids. This CDR3 reads CATSRAGDRSSYEQYF. The CDR3 region has the DNA TGTGCCACCAGCAGGGCTGGGGACAGGAGCTCCTACGAGCAGTACTTC.

The rearrangement joins TRBV6-5 to TRBJ2-7; D ambiguous. Germline loops: CDR1 MNHEY, CDR2 SVGAGI. V was pared by 6 bases and J by 2 bases, with 14 bases between. This CDR3 is built from 14 residues. The CDR3 is CASSQNPGTYEQYF. The CDR3 DNA sequence: TGTGCCAGCAGCCAAAACCCGGGTACCTACGAGCAGTACTTC.

The gene calls are TRBV9 and TRBJ1-2; D unresolved. V was cut by 4 bases and J by 8 bases, with 18 bases left in between. This CDR3 has 14 amino acids. Germline V lookup: CDR1 SGDLS, CDR2 YYNGEE. This chain's CDR3 is CASSPEDNLPGYTF. CDR3 nucleotide sequence: TGTGCCAGCAGCCCAGAAGACAACCTTCCCGGCTACACCTTC.

The chain carries TRBV5-5 and TRBJ2-5; 11 bases agree with TRBD1. The germline CDR1 and CDR2 sequences are SGHKS and YYEKEE (reference sequence). The trim removed 3 bases at V and 5 bases at J, leaving 6 bases unmatched. The CDR3 sequence is 15 residues long. For the CDR3, the DNA is TGTGCCAGCAGCTCCGGGACAGGGGGGCGGGAGACCCAGTACTTC. It translates to CASSSGTGGRETQYF.